This TCR beta chain appears in the sequencing data of a study of blood T cell repertoires in COVID-19. Study as a whole: From the United States, Italy and Spain came samples of acute and convalescent COVID-19. The cDNA or gDNA used as material had been derived from T cells, B-cell-depleted T cells, or PBMCs.

Under the authors' procedure: From reference gene primer amplification, estimates of nucleated cell counts were derived. Here immunoSEQ multiplex PCR was the method, and the copy in TCRdb shows in-frame clones only, minus some. V, J and clone size are those of that table, while D and trimming were read from the DNA. The profile shows about half a million clones, 80% to 90% of them singletons. The CDR3 totals 16 residues. Germline CDR1 and CDR2: SGHTA and FQGNSA. Between the trimmed V and J ends, which lost 0 bases and 1 base, there was a span of 12 bases. This receptor was taken from a man between 18 and 35 years old with COVID-19, enrolled during active disease. This chain uses TRBV7-2 with TRBJ2-5, with D tentatively TRBD2 (7 bases). Sequenced sample: peripheral blood. CDR3 nucleotide sequence: TGTGCCAGCAGCTTAGCGGGGGGGCTTTCCCAAGAGACCCAGTACTTC. It specifies CASSLAGGLSQETQYF.